This TCR beta chain was identified during a study of shared clonotypes between healthy human individuals. Study results and caveats: Represented diversity (both genetic and exposure-history) was limited by the small number of donors.

The repertoire was sequenced with immunoSEQ multiplex PCR; TCRdb's copy has only in-frame clones and lacks some. The table records over a million clones, around 76% of them present only once. As regards this clone: Antigen: not known.

The CDR3 runs 17 residues. V shed 4 bases and J shed 2 bases, with 18 bases lying between them. Germline loops: CDR1 MGHDK, CDR2 SYGVNS. V usage is TRBV25-1 and J usage is TRBJ2-1, with a tentative D call TRBD1 (5 bases). The sequence was obtained from a man younger than 30 in good health. Sequencing used memory CD4+ T cells sorted from blood. Subset meaning: CD45RA-negative fraction. CDR3 coding DNA: TGTGCCAGCAGTGTGGGGCGAGCCTACCGCCCCTACAATGAGCAGTTCTTC. It yields the protein CASSVGRAYRPYNEQFF.